This TCR beta chain emerged from a study of blood T cell repertoires in COVID-19. The repertoire was sequenced with immunoSEQ multiplex PCR; TCRdb's copy has only in-frame clones and lacks some. The sample shows some 250,000 clones, approximately 80% of them seen only once. V lost 5 bases, J lost 3 bases, and 3 bases stayed unmatched. Per the germline V gene, CDR1 is SGHAT and CDR2 is FQNNGV. CDR3 size: 14 residues. The origin of this receptor is a man aged 35 to 55 with acute or convalescent COVID-19. Input material: peripheral blood. J is TRBJ2-1 and V is TRBV11-2, with 8 bases that match TRBD2. The CDR3 here is CASSGTSGYNEQFF. The CDR3 bases are TGTGCCAGCAGCGGCACTAGCGGCTACAATGAGCAGTTCTTC.